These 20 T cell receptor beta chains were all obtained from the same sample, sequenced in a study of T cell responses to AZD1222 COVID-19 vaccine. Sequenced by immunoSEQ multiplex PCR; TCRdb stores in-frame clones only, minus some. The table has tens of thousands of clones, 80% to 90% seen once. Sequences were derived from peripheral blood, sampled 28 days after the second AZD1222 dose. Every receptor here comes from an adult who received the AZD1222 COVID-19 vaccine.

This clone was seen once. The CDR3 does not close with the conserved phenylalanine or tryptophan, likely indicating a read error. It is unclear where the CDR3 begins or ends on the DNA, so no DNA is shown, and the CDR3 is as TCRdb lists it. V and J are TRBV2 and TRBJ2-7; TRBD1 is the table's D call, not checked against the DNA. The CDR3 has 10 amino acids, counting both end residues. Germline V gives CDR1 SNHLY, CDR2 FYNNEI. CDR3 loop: CATIQGAPPG.

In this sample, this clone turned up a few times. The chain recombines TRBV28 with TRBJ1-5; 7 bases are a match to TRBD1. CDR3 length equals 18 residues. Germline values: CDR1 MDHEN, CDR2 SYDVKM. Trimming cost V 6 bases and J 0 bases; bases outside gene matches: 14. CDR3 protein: CASSRLYDRDYSNQPQHF. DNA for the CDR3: TGTGCCAGCAGCCGCCTATACGACAGGGATTATAGCAATCAGCCCCAGCATTTT.

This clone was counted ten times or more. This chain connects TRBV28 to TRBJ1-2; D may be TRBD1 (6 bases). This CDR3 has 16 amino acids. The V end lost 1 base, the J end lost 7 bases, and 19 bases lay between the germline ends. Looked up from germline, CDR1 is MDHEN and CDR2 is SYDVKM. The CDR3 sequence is CASSLYVGARTSGYTF. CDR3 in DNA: TGTGCCAGCAGTTTATACGTGGGGGCGCGAACTAGTGGCTACACCTTC.

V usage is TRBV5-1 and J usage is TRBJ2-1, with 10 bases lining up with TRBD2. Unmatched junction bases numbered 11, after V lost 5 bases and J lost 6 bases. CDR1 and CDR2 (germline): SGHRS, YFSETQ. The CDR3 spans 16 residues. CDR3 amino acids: CASSPRSGGAPNEQFF. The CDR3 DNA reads TGCGCCAGCAGTCCCCGAAGCGGGGGGGCCCCCAATGAGCAGTTCTTC.

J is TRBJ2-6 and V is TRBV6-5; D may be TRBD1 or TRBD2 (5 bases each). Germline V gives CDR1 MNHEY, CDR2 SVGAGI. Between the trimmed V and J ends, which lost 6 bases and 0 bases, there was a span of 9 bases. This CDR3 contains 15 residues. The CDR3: CASSTRGSGANVLTF. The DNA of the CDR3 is TGTGCCAGCAGCACGAGGGGCTCTGGGGCCAACGTCCTGACTTTC.

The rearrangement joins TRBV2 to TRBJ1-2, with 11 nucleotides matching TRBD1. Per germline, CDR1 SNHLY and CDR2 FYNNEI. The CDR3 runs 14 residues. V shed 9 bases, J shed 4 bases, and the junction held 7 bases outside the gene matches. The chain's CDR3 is CARKWTGGGYGYTF. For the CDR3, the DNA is TGTGCCAGAAAATGGACAGGGGGCGGCTATGGCTACACCTTC.

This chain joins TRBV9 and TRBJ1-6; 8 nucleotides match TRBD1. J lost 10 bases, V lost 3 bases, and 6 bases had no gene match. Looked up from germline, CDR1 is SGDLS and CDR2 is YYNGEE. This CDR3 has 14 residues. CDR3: CASSATGEGSPLHF. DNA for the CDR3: TGTGCCAGCAGCGCGACAGGGGAAGGGTCACCCCTCCACTTT. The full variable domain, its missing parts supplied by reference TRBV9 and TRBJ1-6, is DSGVTQTPKHLITATGQRVTLRCSPRSGDLSVYWYQQSLDQGLQFLIQYYNGEERAKGNILERFSAQQFPDLHSELNLSSLELGDSALYFCASSATGEGSPLHFGNGTRLTVT.

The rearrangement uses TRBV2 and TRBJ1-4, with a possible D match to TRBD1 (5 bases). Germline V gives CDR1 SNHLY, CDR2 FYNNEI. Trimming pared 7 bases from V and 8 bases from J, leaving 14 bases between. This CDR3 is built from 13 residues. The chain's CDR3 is CASTLRGQEKLFF. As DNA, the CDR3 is TGTGCCAGCACCCTGAGGGGCCAGGAAAAACTGTTTTTT.

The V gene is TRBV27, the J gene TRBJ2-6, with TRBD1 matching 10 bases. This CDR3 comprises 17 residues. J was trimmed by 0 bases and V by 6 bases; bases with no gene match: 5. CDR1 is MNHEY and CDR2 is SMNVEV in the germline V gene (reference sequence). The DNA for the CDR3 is TGTGCCAGCAGCCCGGGACAGGGGAGCTCTGGGGCCAACGTCCTGACTTTC. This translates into CASSPGQGSSGANVLTF.

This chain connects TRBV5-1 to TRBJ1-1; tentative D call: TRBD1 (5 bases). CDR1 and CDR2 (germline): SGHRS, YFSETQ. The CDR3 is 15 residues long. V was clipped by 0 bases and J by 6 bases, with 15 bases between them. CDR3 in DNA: TGCGCCAGCAGCTTGGATGCAGGGAAGTTCGCTGAAGCTTTCTTT. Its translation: CASSLDAGKFAEAFF.

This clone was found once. CDR3 in amino acids: CASKETGGYRNEQFF. Here the CDR3 DNA reads TGTGCCAGCAAGGAAACAGGGGGCTATAGGAATGAGCAGTTCTTC. J is TRBJ2-1 and V is TRBV6-5; 9 bases are a match to TRBD1. This CDR3 has 15 residues. Germline V lookup: CDR1 MNHEY, CDR2 SVGAGI. Trimming at V came to 7 bases and at J to 7 bases, leaving 11 bases not matched to a gene.

The CDR3, as DNA: TGTGCCAGCAGCAAGGTTACAGGGTTACGACAGCCCCAGCATTTT. It codes for CASSKVTGLRQPQHF. The rearrangement joins TRBV6-2 or TRBV6-3 to TRBJ1-5; D possibly corresponds to TRBD1 (6 bases). The CDR3 contains 15 residues. V lost 6 bases, J lost 7 bases, and 19 bases lay in between. Germline CDR1 MNHEY, CDR2 SVGEGT.

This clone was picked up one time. In DNA form, the CDR3 reads TGTGCCAGCAGTCGGGACAGGCCAAACACCGGGGAGCTGTTTTTT. The encoded protein is CASSRDRPNTGELFF. The chain recombines TRBV11-2 with TRBJ2-2; 8 bases fit TRBD1. CDR1 and CDR2 (germline): SGHAT, FQNNGV. This CDR3 has 15 amino acids. With V trimmed by 6 bases and J by 2 bases, 5 bases remained unmatched.

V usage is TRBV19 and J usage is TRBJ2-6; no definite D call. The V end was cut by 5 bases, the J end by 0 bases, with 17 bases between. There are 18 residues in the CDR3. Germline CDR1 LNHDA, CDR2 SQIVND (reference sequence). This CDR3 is CASSLGRTWTSGANVLTF. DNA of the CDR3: TGTGCCAGTAGTTTAGGACGGACCTGGACCTCTGGGGCCAACGTCCTGACTTTC.

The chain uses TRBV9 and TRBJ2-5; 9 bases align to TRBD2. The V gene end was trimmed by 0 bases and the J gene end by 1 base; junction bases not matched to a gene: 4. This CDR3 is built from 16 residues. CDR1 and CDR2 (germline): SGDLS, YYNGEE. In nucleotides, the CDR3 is TGTGCCAGCAGCGTAGGTGTAGCGGGGGCCCAAGAGACCCAGTACTTC. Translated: CASSVGVAGAQETQYF.

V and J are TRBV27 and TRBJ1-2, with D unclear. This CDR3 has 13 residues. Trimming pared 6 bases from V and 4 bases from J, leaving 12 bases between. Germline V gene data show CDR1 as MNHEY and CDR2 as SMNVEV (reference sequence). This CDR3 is CASRPDGSYGYTF. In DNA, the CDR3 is TGTGCCAGCAGACCGGACGGTAGCTATGGCTACACCTTC.

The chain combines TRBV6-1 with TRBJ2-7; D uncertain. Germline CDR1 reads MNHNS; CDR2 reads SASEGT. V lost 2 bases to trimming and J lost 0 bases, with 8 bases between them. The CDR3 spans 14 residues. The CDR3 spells CASSETWSSYEQYF. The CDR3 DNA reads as TGTGCCAGCAGTGAAACGTGGTCCTCCTACGAGCAGTACTTC.

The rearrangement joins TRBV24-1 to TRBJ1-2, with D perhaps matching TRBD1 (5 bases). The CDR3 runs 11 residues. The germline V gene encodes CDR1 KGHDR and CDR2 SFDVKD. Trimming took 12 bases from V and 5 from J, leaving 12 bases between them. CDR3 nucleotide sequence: TGTGCCCCAAGGGGCCTGTATGGCTACACCTTC. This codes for CAPRGLYGYTF.

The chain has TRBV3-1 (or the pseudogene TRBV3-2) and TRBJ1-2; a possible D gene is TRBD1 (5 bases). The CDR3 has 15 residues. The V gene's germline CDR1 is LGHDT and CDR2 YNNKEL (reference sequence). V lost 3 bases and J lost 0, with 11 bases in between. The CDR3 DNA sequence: TGTGCCAGCAGCCAGGGACCTTTAGCTAACTATGGCTACACCTTC. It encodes CASSQGPLANYGYTF.

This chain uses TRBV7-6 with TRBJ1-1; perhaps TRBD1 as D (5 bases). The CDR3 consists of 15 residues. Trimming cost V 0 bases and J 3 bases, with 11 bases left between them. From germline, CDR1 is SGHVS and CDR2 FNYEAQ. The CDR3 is CASSLAHRWYTEAFF. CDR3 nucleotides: TGTGCCAGCAGCTTAGCCCACAGGTGGTACACTGAAGCTTTCTTT.